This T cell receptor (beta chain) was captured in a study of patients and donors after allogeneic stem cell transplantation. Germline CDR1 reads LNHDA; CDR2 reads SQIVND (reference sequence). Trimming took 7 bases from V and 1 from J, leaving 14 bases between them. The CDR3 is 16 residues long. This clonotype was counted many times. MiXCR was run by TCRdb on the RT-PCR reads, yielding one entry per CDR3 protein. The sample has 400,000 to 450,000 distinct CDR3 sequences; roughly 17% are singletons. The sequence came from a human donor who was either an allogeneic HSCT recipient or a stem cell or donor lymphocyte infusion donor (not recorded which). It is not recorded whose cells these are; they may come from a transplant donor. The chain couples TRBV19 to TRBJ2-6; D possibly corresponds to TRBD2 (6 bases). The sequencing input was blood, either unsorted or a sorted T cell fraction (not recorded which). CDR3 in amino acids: CASIPTGLSGANVLTF. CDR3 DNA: TGTGCCAGTATCCCTACAGGACTATCTGGGGCCAACGTCCTGACTTTC.